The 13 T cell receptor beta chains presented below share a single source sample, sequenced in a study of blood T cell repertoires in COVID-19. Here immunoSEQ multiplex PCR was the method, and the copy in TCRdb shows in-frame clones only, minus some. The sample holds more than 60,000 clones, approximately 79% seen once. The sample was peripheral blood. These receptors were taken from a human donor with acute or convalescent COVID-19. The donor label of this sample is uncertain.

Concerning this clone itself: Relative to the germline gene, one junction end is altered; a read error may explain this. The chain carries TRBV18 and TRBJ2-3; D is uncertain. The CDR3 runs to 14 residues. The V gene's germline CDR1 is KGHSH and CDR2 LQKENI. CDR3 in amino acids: CASSPEAFTDTQYF. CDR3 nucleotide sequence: TGTGCCAGTTCACCCGAAGCCTTCACAGATACGCAGTATTTT.

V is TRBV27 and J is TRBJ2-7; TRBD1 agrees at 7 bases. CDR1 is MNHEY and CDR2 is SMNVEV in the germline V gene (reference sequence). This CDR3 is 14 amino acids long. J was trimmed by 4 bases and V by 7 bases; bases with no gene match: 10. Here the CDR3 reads CASTPRDRVYEQYF. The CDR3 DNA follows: TGTGCCAGCACCCCACGGGACAGAGTATACGAGCAGTACTTC.

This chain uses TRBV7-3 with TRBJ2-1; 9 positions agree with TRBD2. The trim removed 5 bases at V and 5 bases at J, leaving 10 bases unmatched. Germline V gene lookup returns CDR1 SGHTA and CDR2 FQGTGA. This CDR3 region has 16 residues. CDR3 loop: CASSLSGGRANNEQFF. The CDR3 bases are TGTGCCAGCAGCCTTTCGGGCGGGAGGGCTAACAATGAGCAGTTCTTC.

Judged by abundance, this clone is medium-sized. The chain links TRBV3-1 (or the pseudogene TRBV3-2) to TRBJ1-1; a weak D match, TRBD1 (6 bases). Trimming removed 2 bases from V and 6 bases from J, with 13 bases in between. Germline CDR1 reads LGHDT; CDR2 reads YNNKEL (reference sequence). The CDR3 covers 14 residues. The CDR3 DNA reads TGTGCCAGCAGCCAAAGGGGGGGGAGCGCTGAAGCTTTCTTT. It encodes CASSQRGGSAEAFF.

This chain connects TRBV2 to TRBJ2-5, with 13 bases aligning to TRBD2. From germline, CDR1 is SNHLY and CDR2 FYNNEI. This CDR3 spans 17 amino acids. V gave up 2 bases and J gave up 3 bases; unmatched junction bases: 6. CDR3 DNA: TGTGCCAGCAGTGAAATTGGTACTAGCGGGGGGGAAGAGACCCAGTACTTC. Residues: CASSEIGTSGGEETQYF.

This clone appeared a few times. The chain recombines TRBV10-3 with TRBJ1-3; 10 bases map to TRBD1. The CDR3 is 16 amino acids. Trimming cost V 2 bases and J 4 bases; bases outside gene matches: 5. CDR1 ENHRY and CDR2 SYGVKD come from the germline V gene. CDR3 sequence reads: CAISETGTGEGNTIYF. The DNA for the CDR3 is TGTGCCATCAGTGAGACCGGGACAGGGGAGGGAAACACCATATATTTT.

In DNA, the CDR3 is TGTGCCAGCAGCCCTAGCGGGGGGGGCTACAATGAGCAGTTCTTC. It encodes CASSPSGGGYNEQFF. The chain uses TRBV7-2 and TRBJ2-1, with 12 bases lining up with TRBD2. Trimming cost V 5 bases and J 3 bases; bases outside gene matches: 2. There are 15 residues in the CDR3. Looked up from germline, CDR1 is SGHTA and CDR2 is FQGNSA.

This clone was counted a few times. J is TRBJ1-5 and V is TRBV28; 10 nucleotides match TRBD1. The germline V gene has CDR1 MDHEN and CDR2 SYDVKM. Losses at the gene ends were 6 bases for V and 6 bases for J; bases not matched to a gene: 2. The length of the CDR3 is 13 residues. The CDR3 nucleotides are TGTGCCAGCAGGGGACAGGGGTTTCAGCCCCAGCATTTT. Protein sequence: CASRGQGFQPQHF.

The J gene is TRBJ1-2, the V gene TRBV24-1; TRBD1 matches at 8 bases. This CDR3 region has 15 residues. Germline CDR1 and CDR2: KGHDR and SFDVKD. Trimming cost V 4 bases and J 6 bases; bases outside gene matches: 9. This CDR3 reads CATSEHGQGANGYTF. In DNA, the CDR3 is TGTGCCACCAGTGAACACGGACAGGGAGCGAATGGCTACACCTTC.

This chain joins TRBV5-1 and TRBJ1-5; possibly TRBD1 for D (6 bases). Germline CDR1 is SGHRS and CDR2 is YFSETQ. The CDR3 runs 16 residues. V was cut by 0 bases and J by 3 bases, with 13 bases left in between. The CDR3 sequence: CASSLVGGAVNQPQHF. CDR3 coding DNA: TGCGCCAGCAGCTTGGTCGGGGGGGCCGTCAATCAGCCCCAGCATTTT.

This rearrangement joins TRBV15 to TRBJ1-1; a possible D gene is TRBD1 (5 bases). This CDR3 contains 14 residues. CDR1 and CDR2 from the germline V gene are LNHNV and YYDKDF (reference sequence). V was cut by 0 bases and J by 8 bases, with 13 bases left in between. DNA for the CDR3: TGTGCCACCAGCAGAGATCAGCAGGGACTGGAAGCTTTCTTT. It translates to CATSRDQQGLEAFF.

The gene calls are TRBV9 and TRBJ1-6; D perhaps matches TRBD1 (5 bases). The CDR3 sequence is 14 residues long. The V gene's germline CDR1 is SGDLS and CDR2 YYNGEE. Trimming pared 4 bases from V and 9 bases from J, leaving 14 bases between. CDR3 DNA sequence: TGTGCCAGCAGCCCACAGGAAAACTTTTCACCCCTCCACTTT. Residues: CASSPQENFSPLHF.

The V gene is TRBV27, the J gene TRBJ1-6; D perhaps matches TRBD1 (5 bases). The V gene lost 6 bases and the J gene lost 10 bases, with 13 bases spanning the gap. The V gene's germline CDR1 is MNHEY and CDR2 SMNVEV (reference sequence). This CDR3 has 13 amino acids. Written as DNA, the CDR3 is TGTGCCAGCAGAAAGGCGGGGGAATCACCCCTCCACTTT. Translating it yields CASRKAGESPLHF.